The 20 T cell receptor beta chains below come from one sample, sequenced in a study of blood T cell repertoires in COVID-19. TCRdb's table, derived via immunoSEQ multiplex PCR, lists solely in-frame clones and lacks some. The repertoire includes fewer than 200,000 clones, 86% of them detected once, and around 21% sits in the top ten. Sequences were obtained from peripheral blood. The origin of the receptors is a man between 65 and 85 years old with active or convalescent COVID-19.

CDR3 region: CASSLDTYGYTF. The DNA for the CDR3 is TGCGCCAGCAGCTTAGACACCTATGGCTACACCTTC. The J gene is TRBJ1-2, the V gene TRBV4-3, with unresolved D. V dropped 5 bases and J dropped 4 bases, with 8 bases sitting between them. CDR1 and CDR2 from the germline V gene are LGHNA and YSLEER. The CDR3 has 12 amino acids.

This clone was recorded once. The gene calls are TRBV7-9 and TRBJ1-2, with D unclear. Trimming took 6 bases from V and 2 from J, leaving 13 bases between them. Germline V gives CDR1 SEHNR, CDR2 FQNEAQ (reference sequence). The CDR3 loop spans 14 amino acids. The CDR3 bases are TGTGCCAGCAGTCCAGACGTCAGGAACTATGGCTACACCTTC. It encodes CASSPDVRNYGYTF.

The chain recombines TRBV7-2 with TRBJ1-1; possibly TRBD1 for D (5 bases). Germline lookup yields CDR1 SGHTA and CDR2 FQGNSA. V was trimmed by 5 bases and J by 5 bases, leaving 18 bases between them. There are 15 residues in the CDR3. CDR3 bases: TGTGCCAGCAGCACCGATAGCAGGGCAGGGACTGAAGCTTTCTTT. Translating gives CASSTDSRAGTEAFF.

A note on this clone: One junction end disagrees with the germline gene, perhaps due to a read error. V gene TRBV6-6 combines with J gene TRBJ2-1, with 8 positions matching TRBD1. The CDR3 consists of 14 residues. In germline, CDR1 is MNHNY, CDR2 SVGAGI (reference sequence). Here the CDR3 DNA reads TGTGCCAGCAGTCGCGGGCCGGACAGGGATGTTTTGGTCTTC. Translating gives CASSRGPDRDVLVF.

CDR3 sequence reads: CASSSNRVNLVQPQHF. Written as DNA, the CDR3 is TGTGCCAGCAGCTCAAACAGGGTAAACCTTGTCCAGCCCCAGCATTTT. This sequence joins TRBV28 and TRBJ1-5; maybe TRBD1 (6 bases). Between the trimmed V and J ends, which lost 6 bases and 7 bases, there was a span of 22 bases. CDR1 and CDR2 from the germline V gene are MDHEN and SYDVKM. The CDR3 runs to 16 residues. Drawing the rest from reference TRBV28 and TRBJ1-5, the complete variable domain is DVKVTQSSRYLVKRTGEKVFLECVQDMDHENMFWYRQDPGLGLRLIYFSYDVKMKEKGDIPEGYSVSREKKERFSLILESASTNQTSMYLCASSSNRVNLVQPQHFGDGTRLSIL.

The chain is built from TRBV19 and TRBJ1-6, with TRBD1 identical over 8 bases. CDR3 length: 17 amino acids. Germline V gives CDR1 LNHDA, CDR2 SQIVND (reference sequence). J was trimmed by 0 bases and V by 4 bases; bases with no gene match: 5. The CDR3 DNA reads TGTGCCAGTAGTAGAAGACAGGGGAGCTCCTATAATTCACCCCTCCACTTT. It specifies CASSRRQGSSYNSPLHF.

The chain carries TRBV3-1 (or the pseudogene TRBV3-2) and TRBJ1-1; tentatively, D is TRBD1 (6 bases). Germline assignment: CDR1 LGHDT and CDR2 YNNKEL (reference sequence). V was trimmed by 7 bases and J by 1 base, leaving 13 bases between them. This CDR3 comprises 14 residues. The CDR3 bases are TGTGCCAGCACCTCAGGGGCCTGGAACACTGAAGCTTTCTTT. Protein: CASTSGAWNTEAFF.

J is TRBJ2-4 and V is TRBV28; weak D call: TRBD2 (6 bases). V lost 5 bases and J lost 6, with 14 bases in between. The CDR3 runs to 14 residues. CDR1 and CDR2 from the germline V gene are MDHEN and SYDVKM. CDR3 nucleotide sequence: TGTGCCAGCAGTCCGAGCTTGGGGGGAAACATTCAGTACTTC. Its protein is CASSPSLGGNIQYF.

This chain joins TRBV14 and TRBJ1-2, with D maybe TRBD1 (5 bases). CDR3 length: 19 residues. Germline CDR1 is SGHDN and CDR2 is FVKESK. Trimming took off 1 base at V and 4 bases at J, with 25 bases between the two ends. DNA for the CDR3: TGTGCCAGCAGCCAAGGTCCCGGGGGGGTCCTCCCATGGGGCTATGGCTACACCTTC. Protein: CASSQGPGGVLPWGYGYTF. Based on the CDR3 plus reference TRBV14 and TRBJ1-2, the full variable domain is EAGVTQFPSHSVIEKGQTVTLRCDPISGHDNLYWYRRVMGKEIKFLLHFVKESKQDESGMPNNRFLAERTGGTYSTLKVQPAELEDSGVYFCASSQGPGGVLPWGYGYTFGSGTRLTVV.

V and J are TRBV7-9 and TRBJ1-5, with D possibly matching TRBD1 (5 bases). The CDR3 is made up of 15 amino acids. Germline V gene sequence: CDR1 SEHNR, CDR2 FQNEAQ (reference sequence). V was cut by 6 bases and J by 6 bases, with 18 bases left in between. The DNA of the CDR3 is TGTGCCAGCAGTGGACGGGACTCCGTCATTCAGCCCCAGCATTTT. This gives the protein CASSGRDSVIQPQHF.

The genes are TRBV15 and TRBJ1-2; D is perhaps TRBD1 (6 bases). This CDR3 has 13 residues. V was clipped by 7 bases and J by 4 bases, with 13 bases between them. CDR1 is LNHNV, CDR2 YYDKDF, per germline (reference sequence). CDR3 protein: CATMDSLSYGYTF. CDR3 DNA: TGTGCCACCATGGACAGTTTATCCTATGGCTACACCTTC.

The CDR3 loop is CASSRQGKKAGELFF. CDR3 DNA: TGTGCCAGCTCCCGACAGGGGAAGAAGGCCGGGGAGCTGTTTTTT. The chain has TRBV18 and TRBJ2-2; 8 nucleotides align to TRBD1. The CDR3 is made up of 15 amino acids. Germline V gene lookup returns CDR1 KGHSH and CDR2 LQKENI. The ends lost 6 bases at V and 6 bases at J; junction bases unmatched: 9.

The rearrangement joins TRBV11-2 to TRBJ1-1; TRBD1 matches at 9 bases. CDR3 length: 14 amino acids. J gave up 5 bases and V 5 bases, and 6 bases lay outside the gene matches. Looked up from germline, CDR1 is SGHAT and CDR2 is FQNNGV. The CDR3 spells CASSPDRGGTEAFF. CDR3 nucleotides: TGTGCCAGCAGCCCCGACAGGGGGGGGACTGAAGCTTTCTTT.

This rearrangement joins TRBV7-9 to TRBJ1-5; a weak D match, TRBD1 (5 bases). This CDR3 is 14 amino acids long. Germline CDR1 SEHNR, CDR2 FQNEAQ (reference sequence). Trimming cost V 4 bases and J 1 base, with 8 bases left between them. CDR3 DNA: TGTGCCAGCAGCTCGGACAACAGCAATCAGCCCCAGCATTTT. Translation gives CASSSDNSNQPQHF. The variable domain in full, with the rest retrieved from reference TRBV7-9 and TRBJ1-5, is DTGVSQNPRHKITKRGQNVTFRCDPISEHNRLYWYRQTLGQGPEFLTYFQNEAQLEKSRLLSDRFSAERPKGSFSTLEIQRTEQGDSAMYLCASSSDNSNQPQHFGDGTRLSIL.

V is TRBV5-6 and J is TRBJ2-5; 7 nucleotides match TRBD1. This CDR3 spans 17 amino acids. The germline V gene has CDR1 SGHDT and CDR2 YYEEEE. The J segment lost 1 base and the V segment lost 4 bases, leaving 13 bases of the junction unmatched. The CDR3 DNA is TGTGCCAGCAGCCGCAGCCTCCGGGACAGTGGCCAAGAGACCCAGTACTTC. Translating gives CASSRSLRDSGQETQYF.

V gene TRBV28 combines with J gene TRBJ1-4; no firm D call. Deletions cut 3 bases from V and 1 base from J, with 12 bases between. Germline loops: CDR1 MDHEN, CDR2 SYDVKM. CDR3 size: 16 residues. For the CDR3, the DNA is TGTGCCAGCAGTTTGGGCGGGAAAGGAACTAATGAAAAACTGTTTTTT. It yields the protein CASSLGGKGTNEKLFF.

The gene calls are TRBV29-1 and TRBJ2-5; 10 bases are shared with TRBD2. Germline trimming cut 7 bases from V and 2 bases from J; bases unmatched to any gene: 7. Germline V gives CDR1 SQVTM, CDR2 ANQGSEA. The CDR3 extends over 14 amino acids. CDR3: CSAQSGGAQETQYF. CDR3 DNA: TGCAGCGCCCAGAGCGGGGGGGCTCAAGAGACCCAGTACTTC.

The chain recombines TRBV5-1 with TRBJ1-3; 7 bases match TRBD1. The V gene's germline CDR1 is SGHRS and CDR2 YFSETQ. This CDR3 contains 15 residues. The junction had 2 bases not matched to a gene; V was cut back by 0 bases and J by 2 bases. For the CDR3, the DNA is TGCGCCAGCAGCTTGGACGGGACAGCTGGAAACACCATATATTTT. Its protein is CASSLDGTAGNTIYF.

The genes are TRBV18 and TRBJ1-2; D is undetermined. The V end lost 5 bases, the J end lost 5 bases, and 21 bases lay between the germline ends. CDR3 size: 16 residues. The germline V gene encodes CDR1 KGHSH and CDR2 LQKENI. The CDR3 DNA reads TGTGCCAGCTCATCCCGGGATCTCCCGCTGGGGTATGGCTACACCTTC. This translates into CASSSRDLPLGYGYTF.

V and J are TRBV10-2 and TRBJ2-7, with 11 bases that match TRBD1. Germline CDR1 and CDR2: WSHSY and SAAADI. CDR3 size: 16 residues. V lost 5 bases, J lost 1 base, and 7 bases stayed unmatched. The CDR3 is CASSLPRDRGSYEQYF. DNA for the CDR3: TGCGCCAGCAGTCTCCCCCGGGACAGGGGGTCCTACGAGCAGTACTTC.